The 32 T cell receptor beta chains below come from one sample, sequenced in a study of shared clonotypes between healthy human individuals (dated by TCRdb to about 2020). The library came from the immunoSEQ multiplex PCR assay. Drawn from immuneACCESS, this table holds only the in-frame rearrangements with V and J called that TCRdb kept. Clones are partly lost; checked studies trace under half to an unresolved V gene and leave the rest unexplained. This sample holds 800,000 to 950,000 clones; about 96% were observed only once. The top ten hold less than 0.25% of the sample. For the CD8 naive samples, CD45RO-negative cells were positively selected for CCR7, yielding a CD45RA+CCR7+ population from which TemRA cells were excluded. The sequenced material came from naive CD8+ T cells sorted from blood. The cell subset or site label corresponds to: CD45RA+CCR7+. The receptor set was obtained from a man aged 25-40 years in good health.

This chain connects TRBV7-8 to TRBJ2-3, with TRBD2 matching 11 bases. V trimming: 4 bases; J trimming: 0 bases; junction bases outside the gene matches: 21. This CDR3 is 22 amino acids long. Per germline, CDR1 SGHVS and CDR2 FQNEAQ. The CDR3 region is CASSSVRLPGTSGGSSTDTQYF. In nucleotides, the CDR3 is TGTGCCAGCAGCTCAGTGCGATTACCAGGGACTAGCGGAGGTTCTAGCACAGATACGCAGTATTTT.

CDR3 nucleotide sequence: TGTGCCACCAGCCTCTCCTTTCAAGAGACCCAGTACTTC. It specifies CATSLSFQETQYF. The J gene is TRBJ2-5, the V gene TRBV15, with unresolved D. The CDR3 contains 13 residues. Per germline, CDR1 LNHNV and CDR2 YYDKDF (reference sequence). The V gene lost 5 bases and the J gene lost 2 bases, with 9 bases spanning the gap.

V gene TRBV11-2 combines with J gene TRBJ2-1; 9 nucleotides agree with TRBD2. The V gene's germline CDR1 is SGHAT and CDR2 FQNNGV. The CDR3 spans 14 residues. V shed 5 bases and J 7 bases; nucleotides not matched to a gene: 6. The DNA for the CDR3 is TGTGCCAGCAGCCCCGGGACTAGCAAGAATGAGCAGTTCTTC. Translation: CASSPGTSKNEQFF.

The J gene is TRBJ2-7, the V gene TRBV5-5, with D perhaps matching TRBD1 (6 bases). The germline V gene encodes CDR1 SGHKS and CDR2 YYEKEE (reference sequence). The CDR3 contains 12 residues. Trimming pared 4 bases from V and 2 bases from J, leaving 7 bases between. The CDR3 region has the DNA TGTGCCAGCAGCCGGGACACCTACGAGCAGTACTTC. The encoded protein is CASSRDTYEQYF.

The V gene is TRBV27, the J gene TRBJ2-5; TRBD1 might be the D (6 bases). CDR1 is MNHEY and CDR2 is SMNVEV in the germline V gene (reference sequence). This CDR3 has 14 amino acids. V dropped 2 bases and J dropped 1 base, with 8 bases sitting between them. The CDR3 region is CASSLQGPQETQYF. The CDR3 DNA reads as TGTGCCAGCAGTTTACAGGGGCCCCAAGAGACCCAGTACTTC.

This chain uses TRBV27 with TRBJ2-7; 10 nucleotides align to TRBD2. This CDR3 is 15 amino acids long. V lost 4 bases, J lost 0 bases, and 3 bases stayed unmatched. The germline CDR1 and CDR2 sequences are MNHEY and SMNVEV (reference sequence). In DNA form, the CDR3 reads TGTGCCAGCAGTTCGGGACTAGCGAGCTCCTACGAGCAGTACTTC. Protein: CASSSGLASSYEQYF.

The CDR3 sequence is CSASGGANTEAFF. The DNA for the CDR3 is TGCAGCGCATCTGGGGGGGCGAACACTGAAGCTTTCTTT. The chain carries TRBV29-1 and TRBJ1-1, with D perhaps TRBD1 (6 bases). Germline assignment: CDR1 SQVTM and CDR2 ANQGSEA. V dropped 7 bases and J dropped 1 base, with 13 bases sitting between them. This CDR3 spans 13 amino acids.

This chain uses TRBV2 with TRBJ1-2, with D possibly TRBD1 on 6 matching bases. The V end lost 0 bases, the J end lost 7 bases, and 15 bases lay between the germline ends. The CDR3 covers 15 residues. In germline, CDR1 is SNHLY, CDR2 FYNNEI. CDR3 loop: CASSEADPLRGGYTF. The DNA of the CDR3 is TGTGCCAGCAGTGAAGCGGACCCCCTCAGGGGTGGCTACACCTTC.

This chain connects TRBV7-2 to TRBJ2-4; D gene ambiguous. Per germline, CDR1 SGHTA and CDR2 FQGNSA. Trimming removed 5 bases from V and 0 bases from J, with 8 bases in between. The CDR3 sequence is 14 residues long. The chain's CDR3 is CASSPDLAKNIQYF. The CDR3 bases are TGTGCCAGCAGCCCGGACCTAGCCAAAAACATTCAGTACTTC.

CDR3: CASSLRGTGEQYF. The CDR3 coding sequence is TGTGCCAGCAGTTTGAGGGGGACGGGGGAGCAGTACTTC. V usage is TRBV27 and J usage is TRBJ2-7; weak D call: TRBD1 (6 bases). Germline V gene sequence: CDR1 MNHEY, CDR2 SMNVEV (reference sequence). V shed 3 bases and J shed 7 bases, with 13 bases lying between them. The CDR3 contains 13 residues.

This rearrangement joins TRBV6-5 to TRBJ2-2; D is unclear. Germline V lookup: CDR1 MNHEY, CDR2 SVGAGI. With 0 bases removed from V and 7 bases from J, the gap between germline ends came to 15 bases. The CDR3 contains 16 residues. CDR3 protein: CASSYSTHKGVGELFF. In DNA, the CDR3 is TGTGCCAGCAGTTACTCGACGCATAAGGGCGTCGGGGAGCTGTTTTTT.

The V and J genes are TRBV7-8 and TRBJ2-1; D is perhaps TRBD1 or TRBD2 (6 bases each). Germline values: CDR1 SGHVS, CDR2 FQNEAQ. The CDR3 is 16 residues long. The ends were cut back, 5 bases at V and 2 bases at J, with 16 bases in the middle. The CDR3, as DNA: TGTGCCAGCAGCCCAACCGGAGGGGGGCCCTACAATGAGCAGTTCTTC. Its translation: CASSPTGGGPYNEQFF. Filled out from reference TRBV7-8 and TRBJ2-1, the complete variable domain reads GAGVSQSPRYKVAKRGQDVALRCDPISGHVSLFWYQQALGQGPEFLTYFQNEAQLDKSGLPSDRFFAERPEGSVSTLKIQRTQQEDSAVYLCASSPTGGGPYNEQFFGPGTRLTVL.

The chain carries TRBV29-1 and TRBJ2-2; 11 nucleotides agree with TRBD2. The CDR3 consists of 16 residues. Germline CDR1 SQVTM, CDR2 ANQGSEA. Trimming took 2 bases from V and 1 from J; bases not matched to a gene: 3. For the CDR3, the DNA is TGCAGCGTTGAAACTAGCGGGAGTATGAACACCGGGGAGCTGTTTTTT. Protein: CSVETSGSMNTGELFF.

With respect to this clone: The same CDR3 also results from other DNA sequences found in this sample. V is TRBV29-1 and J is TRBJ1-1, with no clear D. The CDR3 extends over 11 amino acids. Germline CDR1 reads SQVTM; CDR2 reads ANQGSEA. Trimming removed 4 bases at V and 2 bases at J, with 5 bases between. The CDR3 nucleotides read TGCAGCGTTGGCACAAACACTGAAGCTTTCTTT. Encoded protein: CSVGTNTEAFF.

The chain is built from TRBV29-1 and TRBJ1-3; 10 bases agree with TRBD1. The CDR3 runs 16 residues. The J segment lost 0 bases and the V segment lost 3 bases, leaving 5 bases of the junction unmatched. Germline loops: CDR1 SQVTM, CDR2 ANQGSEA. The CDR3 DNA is TGCAGCGTTGAGGACAGGGGGAGCACCTCTGGAAACACCATATATTTT. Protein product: CSVEDRGSTSGNTIYF.

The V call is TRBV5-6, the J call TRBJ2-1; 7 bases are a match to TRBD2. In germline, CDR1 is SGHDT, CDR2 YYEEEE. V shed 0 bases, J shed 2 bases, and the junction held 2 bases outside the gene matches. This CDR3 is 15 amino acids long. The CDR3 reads CASSLGGSPYNEQFF. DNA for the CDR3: TGTGCCAGCAGCTTGGGCGGGAGTCCCTACAATGAGCAGTTCTTC.

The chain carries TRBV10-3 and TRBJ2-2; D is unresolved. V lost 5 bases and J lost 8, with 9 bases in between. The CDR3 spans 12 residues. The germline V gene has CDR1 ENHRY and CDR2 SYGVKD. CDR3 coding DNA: TGTGCCATCAGTACCTGGGAAGGGGAGCTGTTTTTT. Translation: CAISTWEGELFF.

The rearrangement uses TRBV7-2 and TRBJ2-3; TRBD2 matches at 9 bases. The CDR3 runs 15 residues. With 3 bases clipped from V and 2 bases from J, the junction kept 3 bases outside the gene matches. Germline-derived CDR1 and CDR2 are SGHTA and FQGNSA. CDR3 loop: CASSFSGRSTDTQYF. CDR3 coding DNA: TGTGCCAGCAGCTTTAGCGGGAGATCCACAGATACGCAGTATTTT.

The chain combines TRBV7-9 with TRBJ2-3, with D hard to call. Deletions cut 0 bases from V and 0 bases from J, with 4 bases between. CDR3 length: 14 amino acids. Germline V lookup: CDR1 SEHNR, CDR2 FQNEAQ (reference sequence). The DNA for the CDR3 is TGTGCCAGCAGCTTAGCTACCAGCACAGATACGCAGTATTTT. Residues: CASSLATSTDTQYF. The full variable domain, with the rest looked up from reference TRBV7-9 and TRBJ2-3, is DTGVSQNPRHKITKRGQNVTFRCDPISEHNRLYWYRQTLGQGPEFLTYFQNEAQLEKSRLLSDRFSAERPKGSFSTLEIQRTEQGDSAMYLCASSLATSTDTQYFGPGTRLTVL.

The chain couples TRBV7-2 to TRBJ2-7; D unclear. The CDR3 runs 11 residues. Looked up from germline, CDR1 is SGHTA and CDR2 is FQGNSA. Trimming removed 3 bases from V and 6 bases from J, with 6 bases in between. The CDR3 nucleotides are TGTGCCAGCAGCTTTTTTACCGAGCAGTACTTC. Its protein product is CASSFFTEQYF.

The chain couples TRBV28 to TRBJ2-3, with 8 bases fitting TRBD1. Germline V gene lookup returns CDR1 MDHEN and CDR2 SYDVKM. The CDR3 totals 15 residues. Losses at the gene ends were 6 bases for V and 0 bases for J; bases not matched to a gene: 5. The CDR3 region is CASRPRQGSTDTQYF. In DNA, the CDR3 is TGTGCCAGCAGACCTCGACAGGGGAGCACAGATACGCAGTATTTT.

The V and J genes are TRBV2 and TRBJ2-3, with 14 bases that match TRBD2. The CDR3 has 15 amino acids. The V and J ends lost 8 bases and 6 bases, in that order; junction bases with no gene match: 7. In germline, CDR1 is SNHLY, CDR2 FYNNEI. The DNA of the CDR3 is TGTGCCAGCCTAGGACTAGCGGGAGGATGGGATACGCAGTATTTT. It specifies CASLGLAGGWDTQYF.

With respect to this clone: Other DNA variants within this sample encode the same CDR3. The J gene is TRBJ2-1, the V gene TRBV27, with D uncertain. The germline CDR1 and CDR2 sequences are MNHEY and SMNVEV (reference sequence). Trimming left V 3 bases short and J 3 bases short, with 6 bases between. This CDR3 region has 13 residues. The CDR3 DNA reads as TGTGCCAGCAGTTTGGCAGGCTACAATGAGCAGTTCTTC. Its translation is CASSLAGYNEQFF.

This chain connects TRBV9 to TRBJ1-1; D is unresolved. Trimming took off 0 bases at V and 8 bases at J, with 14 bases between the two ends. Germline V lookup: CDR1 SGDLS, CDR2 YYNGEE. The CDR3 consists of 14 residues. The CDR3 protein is CASSVGSLTMEAFF. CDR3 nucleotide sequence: TGTGCCAGCAGCGTAGGGTCCTTGACTATGGAAGCTTTCTTT.

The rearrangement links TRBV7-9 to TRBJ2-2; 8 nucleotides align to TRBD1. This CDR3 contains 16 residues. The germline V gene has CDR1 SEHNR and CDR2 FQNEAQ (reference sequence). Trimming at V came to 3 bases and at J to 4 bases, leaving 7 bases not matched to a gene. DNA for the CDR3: TGTGCCAGCAGCTTCTCTCGGACAGGGTCCACCGGGGAGCTGTTTTTT. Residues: CASSFSRTGSTGELFF.

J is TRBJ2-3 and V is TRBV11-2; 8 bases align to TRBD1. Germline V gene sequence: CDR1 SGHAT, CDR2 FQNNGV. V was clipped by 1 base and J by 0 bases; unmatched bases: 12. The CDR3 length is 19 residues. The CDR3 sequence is CASSLVPPDRVSSTDTQYF. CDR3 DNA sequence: TGTGCCAGCAGCTTAGTCCCCCCGGACAGGGTGTCTAGCACAGATACGCAGTATTTT.

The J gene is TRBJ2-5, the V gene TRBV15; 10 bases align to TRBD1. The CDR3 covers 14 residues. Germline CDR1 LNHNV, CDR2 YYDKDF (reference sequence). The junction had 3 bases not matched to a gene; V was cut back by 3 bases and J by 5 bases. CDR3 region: CATSRGQGLETQYF. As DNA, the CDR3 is TGTGCCACCAGCAGGGGACAGGGGTTGGAGACCCAGTACTTC.

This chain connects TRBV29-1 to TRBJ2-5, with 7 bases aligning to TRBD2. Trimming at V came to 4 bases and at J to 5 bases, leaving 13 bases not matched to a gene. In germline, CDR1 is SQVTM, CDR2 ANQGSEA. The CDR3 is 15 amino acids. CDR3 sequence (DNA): TGCAGCGTTGTACCCCTTGGACTAGGGTCGGAGACCCAGTACTTC. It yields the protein CSVVPLGLGSETQYF.

CDR3 sequence (DNA): TGCGCCAGCAGCCAAGAATTAGGCTCTGGAAACACCATATATTTT. Amino acids: CASSQELGSGNTIYF. This chain joins TRBV4-3 and TRBJ1-3; the D is unclear. This CDR3 comprises 15 residues. Germline V gene data show CDR1 as LGHNA and CDR2 as YSLEER. V gave up 0 bases and J gave up 0 bases, with 6 bases separating them.

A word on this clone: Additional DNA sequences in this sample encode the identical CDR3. This CDR3 is CASSLSQGTYEQYF. CDR3 bases: TGTGCCAGCAGCTTAAGCCAGGGAACCTACGAGCAGTACTTC. The rearrangement links TRBV11-2 to TRBJ2-7; the D gene is possibly TRBD1 (5 bases). The CDR3 loop spans 14 amino acids. Germline V gives CDR1 SGHAT, CDR2 FQNNGV. With 2 bases removed from V and 2 bases from J, the gap between germline ends came to 10 bases.

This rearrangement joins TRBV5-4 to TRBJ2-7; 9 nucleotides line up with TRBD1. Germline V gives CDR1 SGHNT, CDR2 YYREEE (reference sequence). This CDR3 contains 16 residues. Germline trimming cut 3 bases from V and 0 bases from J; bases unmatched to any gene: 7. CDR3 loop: CASSSTGTGYSYEQYF. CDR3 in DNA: TGTGCCAGCAGCTCGACGGGGACAGGGTACTCCTACGAGCAGTACTTC.

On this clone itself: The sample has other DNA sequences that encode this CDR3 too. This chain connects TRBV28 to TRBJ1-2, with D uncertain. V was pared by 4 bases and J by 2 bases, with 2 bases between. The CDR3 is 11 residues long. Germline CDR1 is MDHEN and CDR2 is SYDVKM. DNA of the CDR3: TGTGCCAGCAGTTCAAACTATGGCTACACCTTC. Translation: CASSSNYGYTF.